This TCR beta chain was recorded in a study of CD8 T cells in Susac syndrome. In the case of this clonotype: Its cognate antigen is unknown.

After removal of 6 bases from V and 9 bases from J, the junction contained 13 bases not matched to a gene. CDR3 length equals 16 residues. Germline lookup yields CDR1 DFQATT and CDR2 SNEGSKA (reference sequence). Study-level points and caveats: The study acknowledged a relatively small number of individuals in its TCR sequencing and HLA analysis.

RNA in amounts of about 0.5 to 1 ug was reverse transcribed with random hexamers. TCRdb passed the immunoSEQ multiplex PCR reads through MiXCR, listing each CDR3 protein once. The sample carries about 160,000 distinct CDR3 sequences, around 92% recorded once. The V gene is TRBV20-1, the J gene TRBJ2-1, with 14 bases that match TRBD2. This receptor was taken from a human donor in good health. The specimen sequenced was CD4+ T cells from PBMCs. CDR3 sequence reads: CSAGRTGTSGSSEQFF. Here the CDR3 DNA reads TGCAGTGCCGGACGAACCGGGACTAGCGGGAGCAGTGAGCAGTTCTTC.